The 21 T cell receptor beta chains reported below all come from one sample, sequenced in a study of blood T cell repertoires in COVID-19. The table came from immunoSEQ multiplex PCR; TCRdb's copy has only in-frame clones and leaves some out. The sample lists 400,000 to 450,000 clones, roughly nine tenths occurring once. Source material: PBMCs or T cells enriched from blood (not recorded which). The receptors stem from a man in his thirties or forties who had recovered from COVID-19.

The CDR3 DNA is TGTGCCAGCAGCCTAGGGGGCATCGGAAACATTCAGTACTTC. Translating gives CASSLGGIGNIQYF. The chain employs TRBV28 and TRBJ2-4, with TRBD1 matching over 7 bases. CDR1 MDHEN and CDR2 SYDVKM come from the germline V gene. The length of the CDR3 is 14 residues. With 6 bases clipped from V and 6 bases from J, the junction kept 8 bases outside the gene matches. The entire variable domain, with the rest obtained from reference TRBV28 and TRBJ2-4, is as follows: DVKVTQSSRYLVKRTGEKVFLECVQDMDHENMFWYRQDPGLGLRLIYFSYDVKMKEKGDIPEGYSVSREKKERFSLILESASTNQTSMYLCASSLGGIGNIQYFGAGTRLSVL.

CDR3 coding DNA: TGCGCCAGCAGTCAAGACGAAAGATACCTTCTGACTAGCGGGAGGAGTGAGCAGTACTTC. Its translation: CASSQDERYLLTSGRSEQYF. The chain carries TRBV23-1 and TRBJ2-7, with 13 bases aligning to TRBD2. TRBV23-1 is noted as an ORF with a role that remains uncertain. Losses at the gene ends were 2 bases for V and 7 bases for J; bases not matched to a gene: 20. CDR3 size: 20 residues.

The genes are TRBV3-1 (or the pseudogene TRBV3-2) and TRBJ2-1, with 7 bases fitting TRBD2. The germline CDR1 and CDR2 sequences are LGHDT and YNNKEL (reference sequence). This CDR3 has 13 amino acids. Losses at the gene ends were 6 bases for V and 7 bases for J; bases not matched to a gene: 6. DNA for the CDR3: TGTGCCAGCAGTCGACTAGCAGGAAATGAGCAGTTCTTC. As protein: CASSRLAGNEQFF.

The J gene is TRBJ1-2, the V gene TRBV18, with a weak D call TRBD1 (5 bases). This CDR3 has 15 amino acids. V lost 2 bases and J 4 bases, leaving 14 bases between the germline ends. Per germline, CDR1 KGHSH and CDR2 LQKENI. This CDR3 is CASSPGEGLAYGYTF. The CDR3 DNA reads as TGTGCCAGCTCACCAGGGGAGGGGCTGGCCTATGGCTACACCTTC.

V gene TRBV7-9 combines with J gene TRBJ2-7, with D unresolved. Germline V CDR1 and CDR2: SEHNR, FQNEAQ (reference sequence). The V and J ends lost 1 base and 4 bases respectively, with 5 bases between them. This CDR3 contains 12 residues. The CDR3 nucleotides are TGTGCCAGCAGCTTAGGGCGGTACGAGCAGTACTTC. As protein: CASSLGRYEQYF.

This clone appeared a few times. J is TRBJ1-2 and V is TRBV3-1 (or the pseudogene TRBV3-2); no clear D. V lost 1 base, J lost 7 bases, and 16 bases lay in between. The CDR3 has 15 residues. Germline V CDR1 and CDR2: LGHDT, YNNKEL (reference sequence). The CDR3 coding sequence is TGTGCCAGCAGCCAAGGCTCCAGGTGGCGGGGTGGCTACACCTTC. Its translation is CASSQGSRWRGGYTF.

The genes are TRBV7-8 and TRBJ1-5; TRBD1 matches 8 bases. The CDR3 totals 15 residues. CDR1 SGHVS and CDR2 FQNEAQ come from the germline V gene. V lost 5 bases and J lost 3; bases outside the gene matches: 6. This CDR3 is CASSVTGGVNQPQHF. CDR3 nucleotide sequence: TGTGCCAGCAGCGTTACAGGGGGTGTCAATCAGCCCCAGCATTTT.

This clone showed up just a few times. The chain employs TRBV19 and TRBJ1-2; 7 bases map to TRBD1. Germline assignment: CDR1 LNHDA and CDR2 SQIVND (reference sequence). J was trimmed by 5 bases and V by 3 bases; bases with no gene match: 3. This CDR3 is built from 13 residues. The DNA for the CDR3 is TGTGCCAGTAGTATCGACAGGGTGTATGGCTACACCTTC. Translation gives CASSIDRVYGYTF. The complete variable domain, with remaining parts taken from reference TRBV19 and TRBJ1-2, reads DGGITQSPKYLFRKEGQNVTLSCEQNLNHDAMYWYRQDPGQGLRLIYYSQIVNDFQKGDIAEGYSVSREKKESFPLTVTSAQKNPTAFYLCASSIDRVYGYTFGSGTRLTVV.

The chain couples TRBV12-3 or TRBV12-4 to TRBJ2-1; D is unresolved. This CDR3 has 13 amino acids. Trimming pared 6 bases from V and 3 bases from J, leaving 9 bases between. The DNA of the CDR3 is TGTGCCAGCAGACCCGCTAGCTACAATGAGCAGTTCTTC. Translation: CASRPASYNEQFF.

This clone was recorded once. The chain couples TRBV30 to TRBJ1-2, with a possible D match to TRBD1 (6 bases). Germline-derived CDR1 and CDR2 are GTSNPN and SVGIG (reference sequence). V lost 2 bases, J lost 7 bases, and 14 bases lay in between. The CDR3 length is 13 residues. Written as DNA, the CDR3 is TGTGCCTGGAGTCAACAGGGTCTGGCTGGCTACACCTTC. Protein: CAWSQQGLAGYTF.

This clone was detected only once. The rearrangement joins TRBV7-8 to TRBJ2-5, with TRBD2 matching 8 bases. Germline CDR1 SGHVS, CDR2 FQNEAQ. Unmatched junction bases numbered 12, after V lost 8 bases and J lost 4 bases. CDR3 length: 15 residues. In nucleotides, the CDR3 is TGTGCCAGCCGGGGGGGCAGGGGTATGCGAGAGACCCAGTACTTC. This encodes CASRGGRGMRETQYF.

The genes are TRBV28 and TRBJ2-1, with 7 positions matching TRBD2. The V segment lost 2 bases and the J segment 10 bases; nucleotides outside the gene matches: 11. The germline V gene encodes CDR1 MDHEN and CDR2 SYDVKM. The CDR3 totals 15 residues. The CDR3 here is CASSLPKSGIGEQFF. The CDR3 DNA reads TGTGCCAGCAGTTTACCCAAAAGCGGGATAGGGGAGCAGTTCTTC.

This chain uses TRBV28 with TRBJ2-4; a weak D match, TRBD1 (7 bases). Looked up from germline, CDR1 is MDHEN and CDR2 is SYDVKM. The V gene lost 7 bases and the J gene lost 4 bases, with 17 bases spanning the gap. This CDR3 has 15 amino acids. CDR3 sequence reads: CASKSLQGGKNIQYF. DNA for the CDR3: TGTGCCAGCAAGAGTCTCCAGGGGGGTAAAAACATTCAGTACTTC.

This clone was seen just once. The CDR3 sequence is CATQQANTGELFF. As DNA, the CDR3 is TGTGCCACCCAACAGGCGAACACCGGGGAGCTGTTTTTT. This chain uses TRBV24-1 with TRBJ2-2; a possible D gene is TRBD1 (5 bases). V gave up 9 bases and J gave up 0 bases, with 7 bases separating them. CDR3 length: 13 residues. Germline assignment: CDR1 KGHDR and CDR2 SFDVKD.

CDR3 protein: CSFTPTSGIDTQYF. CDR3 sequence (DNA): TGCAGCTTTACTCCGACTAGCGGGATAGATACGCAGTATTTT. The chain links TRBV29-1 to TRBJ2-3; 11 positions match TRBD2. J lost 5 bases, V lost 8 bases, and 9 bases had no gene match. The germline V gene has CDR1 SQVTM and CDR2 ANQGSEA. The CDR3 is 14 residues long.

The chain couples TRBV21-1 to TRBJ2-3; the table gives TRBD2 as D, unverified against the DNA. TRBV21-1 is marked as a pseudogene. The CDR3 has 17 residues. CDR3 coding DNA: TGTGCCAGCAGCAGAGGGACTAGCGGGAGTGTTACAGATACGCAGTATTTT. This codes for CASSRGTSGSVTDTQYF.

V is TRBV10-1 and J is TRBJ2-7, with D perhaps TRBD2 (6 bases). With 8 bases removed from V and 6 bases from J, the gap between germline ends came to 14 bases. Looked up from germline, CDR1 is WNHNN and CDR2 is SYGVQD (reference sequence). The CDR3 is 12 residues long. CDR3 amino acids: CASSRGEGEQYF. CDR3 nucleotides: TGCGCCAGCTCACGCGGGGAAGGCGAGCAGTACTTC.

V and J are TRBV9 and TRBJ2-7, with D tentatively TRBD2 (6 bases). The V gene lost 2 bases and the J gene lost 2 bases, with 14 bases spanning the gap. The CDR3 covers 15 residues. The germline V gene has CDR1 SGDLS and CDR2 YYNGEE. The CDR3 coding sequence is TGTGCCAGCAGCGTTACACCGGGACTGGCCTACGAGCAGTACTTC. Translated, it gives CASSVTPGLAYEQYF.

This chain connects TRBV7-6 to TRBJ2-1; no clear D. CDR1 and CDR2 from the germline V gene are SGHVS and FNYEAQ. There are 15 residues in the CDR3. Between the trimmed V and J ends, which lost 2 bases and 3 bases, there was a span of 11 bases. CDR3 protein: CASSLSHTFYNEQFF. As DNA, the CDR3 is TGTGCCAGCAGCTTAAGTCATACATTCTACAATGAGCAGTTCTTC.

This sequence joins TRBV3-1 (or the pseudogene TRBV3-2) and TRBJ2-3; TRBD2 aligns across 8 bases. Germline CDR1 is LGHDT and CDR2 is YNNKEL (reference sequence). Trimming removed 4 bases from V and 5 bases from J; junction bases left unmatched: 8. The CDR3 is 15 amino acids. The CDR3 sequence is CASSRIAGSGDTQYF. CDR3 coding DNA: TGTGCCAGCAGCCGAATAGCGGGGAGTGGAGATACGCAGTATTTT.

A word on this clone: At the DNA level, this CDR3 is encoded by other sequences in the same sample as well. This sequence joins TRBV11-2 and TRBJ2-1, with 7 bases aligning to TRBD2. Germline CDR1 and CDR2: SGHAT and FQNNGV. This CDR3 is built from 15 residues. The ends lost 1 base at V and 0 bases at J; junction bases unmatched: 0. The chain's CDR3 is CASSLGGSSYNEQFF. CDR3 nucleotide sequence: TGTGCCAGCAGCTTAGGCGGGAGCTCCTACAATGAGCAGTTCTTC. Using reference TRBV11-2 and TRBJ2-1 for the parts outside the CDR3, the full variable domain is EAGVAQSPRYKIIEKRQSVAFWCNPISGHATLYWYQQILGQGPKLLIQFQNNGVVDDSQLPKDRFSAERLKGVDSTLKIQPAKLEDSAVYLCASSLGGSSYNEQFFGPGTRLTVL.